These 18 T cell receptor beta chains originate from one sample sequenced in a study of blood T cell repertoires in COVID-19. Generated by immunoSEQ multiplex PCR, the TCRdb table keeps only in-frame clones and is missing some. The sample lists 250,000 to 400,000 clones; roughly 90% were seen once. Input material: peripheral blood. The origin of the receptors is a woman younger than 45 with COVID-19, enrolled during active disease.

This chain connects TRBV19 to TRBJ1-2; TRBD1 matches 8 bases. The V gene end was trimmed by 4 bases and the J gene end by 3 bases; junction bases not matched to a gene: 7. Germline CDR1 LNHDA, CDR2 SQIVND (reference sequence). The CDR3 contains 15 residues. This CDR3 reads CASSTAGTGDYGYTF. In nucleotides, the CDR3 is TGTGCCAGTAGTACCGCCGGGACAGGCGACTATGGCTACACCTTC.

This sequence joins TRBV9 and TRBJ1-1; D not certain. V was pared by 0 bases and J by 11 bases, with 8 bases between. CDR3 size: 11 residues. The germline CDR1 and CDR2 sequences are SGDLS and YYNGEE. The CDR3 bases are TGTGCCAGCAGCGTAGCTACTAAGGCTTTCTTT. Protein: CASSVATKAFF. Drawing the rest from reference TRBV9 and TRBJ1-1, the complete variable domain is DSGVTQTPKHLITATGQRVTLRCSPRSGDLSVYWYQQSLDQGLQFLIQYYNGEERAKGNILERFSAQQFPDLHSELNLSSLELGDSALYFCASSVATKAFFGQGTRLTVV.

The gene calls are TRBV4-2 and TRBJ1-1; 7 bases agree with TRBD1. The germline CDR1 and CDR2 sequences are LGHNA and YNFKEQ. The CDR3 totals 15 residues. V dropped 4 bases and J dropped 0; count of bases not matched to a gene: 5. CDR3 coding DNA: TGTGCCAGCAGCCCCCCGACAGGGTTGAACACTGAAGCTTTCTTT. It specifies CASSPPTGLNTEAFF.

This chain uses TRBV18 with TRBJ2-1; D not resolved. V was pared by 1 base and J by 7 bases, with 5 bases between. Per germline, CDR1 KGHSH and CDR2 LQKENI. This CDR3 is 12 amino acids long. The CDR3 protein is CASSPLSNEQFF. The CDR3 nucleotides read TGTGCCAGCTCACCACTTAGTAATGAGCAGTTCTTC.

The chain is built from TRBV10-2 and TRBJ1-1, with D possibly TRBD1 on 5 matching bases. This CDR3 contains 14 residues. The germline gives CDR1 WSHSY, CDR2 SAAADI. Trimming stripped 5 bases from V and 1 base from J, with 11 bases between. The CDR3 nucleotides read TGCGCCAGCAGTCTTAGAGGACAGAACACTGAAGCTTTCTTT. Translation: CASSLRGQNTEAFF.

Written as DNA, the CDR3 is TGTGCCAGCAGTTATTCGACTAGCGGGAGGGCCCCGGATACGCAGTATTTT. Encoded protein: CASSYSTSGRAPDTQYF. The V gene is TRBV6-9, the J gene TRBJ2-3; TRBD2 agrees at 14 bases. The germline V gene has CDR1 MNHGY and CDR2 SVAAGI. This CDR3 has 17 residues. The V and J ends lost 0 bases and 6 bases, in that order; junction bases with no gene match: 5.

V and J are TRBV5-1 and TRBJ2-7, with 7 bases aligning to TRBD1. This CDR3 is built from 14 residues. V was clipped by 4 bases and J by 3 bases; unmatched bases: 7. Germline V gives CDR1 SGHRS, CDR2 YFSETQ. The CDR3 spells CASSPGTELYEQYF. CDR3 bases: TGCGCCAGCAGCCCCGGGACAGAGCTCTACGAGCAGTACTTC.

This chain links TRBV5-4 with TRBJ2-3; TRBD2 matches at 10 bases. With V trimmed by 4 bases and J by 2 bases, 4 bases remained unmatched. CDR1 SGHNT and CDR2 YYREEE come from the germline V gene (reference sequence). This CDR3 has 15 residues. The CDR3 sequence is CASSRTSGLTDTQYF. CDR3 DNA: TGTGCCAGCAGCAGGACTAGCGGACTCACAGATACGCAGTATTTT.

The V and J genes are TRBV15 and TRBJ1-5; the D gene is possibly TRBD1 (5 bases). CDR3 size: 15 residues. In germline, CDR1 is LNHNV, CDR2 YYDKDF (reference sequence). V was cut by 0 bases and J by 7 bases, with 13 bases left in between. The DNA for the CDR3 is TGTGCCACCAGCAGAGATGGAGGGGCGAGGCAGCCCCAGCATTTT. Its protein product is CATSRDGGARQPQHF.

CDR3 nucleotides: TGTGCCAGCAGCCAAACTAGCGGGATAGCCAAAAACATTCAGTACTTC. It translates to CASSQTSGIAKNIQYF. This chain joins TRBV9 and TRBJ2-4; 10 nucleotides line up with TRBD2. Germline-derived CDR1 and CDR2 are SGDLS and YYNGEE. J lost 0 bases, V lost 4 bases, and 4 bases had no gene match. This CDR3 has 16 amino acids.

This chain uses TRBV7-9 with TRBJ1-2; D is possibly TRBD1 (5 bases). The CDR3 extends over 13 amino acids. The germline CDR1 and CDR2 sequences are SEHNR and FQNEAQ (reference sequence). Trimming took 1 base from V and 4 from J, leaving 7 bases between them. CDR3 DNA: TGTGCCAGCAGCTTAGGGGGCAGCTATGGCTACACCTTC. It codes for CASSLGGSYGYTF.

CDR3 residues: CASSSTGNQPQHF. The DNA of the CDR3 is TGTGCCAGCAGCTCCACGGGCAATCAGCCCCAGCATTTT. The chain has TRBV12-3 or TRBV12-4 and TRBJ1-5; D is uncertain. This CDR3 region has 13 residues. V dropped 6 bases and J dropped 2 bases, with 8 bases sitting between them.

This clone is a singleton in its sample. The chain combines TRBV9 with TRBJ2-2; weak D call: TRBD1 (6 bases). Germline V gives CDR1 SGDLS, CDR2 YYNGEE. The V end was cut by 0 bases, the J end by 3 bases, with 9 bases between. The CDR3 sequence is 15 residues long. CDR3 sequence: CASSVGGGDTGELFF. The CDR3 DNA is TGTGCCAGCAGCGTAGGAGGGGGAGACACCGGGGAGCTGTTTTTT.

The chain links TRBV7-2 to TRBJ1-1, with D perhaps TRBD1 (6 bases). Trimming cost V 1 base and J 7 bases, with 10 bases left between them. The CDR3 totals 13 residues. Looked up from germline, CDR1 is SGHTA and CDR2 is FQGNSA. For the CDR3, the DNA is TGTGCCAGCAGCTTAGTAGGGGGGGGTGAAGCTTTCTTT. Translated: CASSLVGGGEAFF.

V gene TRBV30 combines with J gene TRBJ1-2, with D unresolved. Germline V gives CDR1 GTSNPN, CDR2 SVGIG (reference sequence). This CDR3 has 13 amino acids. V shed 7 bases and J shed 6 bases, with 18 bases lying between them. The CDR3 here is CAYPTGPGDGYTF. CDR3 bases: TGTGCCTATCCCACGGGCCCCGGGGATGGCTACACCTTC.

Ten or more counts support this clone. J is TRBJ1-1 and V is TRBV2; D call uncertain. Germline loops: CDR1 SNHLY, CDR2 FYNNEI. The CDR3 is 12 amino acids. Trimming pared 7 bases from V and 2 bases from J, leaving 8 bases between. CDR3 loop: CASTLLNTEAFF. The CDR3 DNA reads TGTGCCAGCACCCTCCTTAACACTGAAGCTTTCTTT.

The rearrangement uses TRBV24-1 and TRBJ2-5; D unresolved. This CDR3 has 12 amino acids. V was cut by 8 bases and J by 2 bases, with 8 bases left in between. CDR1 is KGHDR and CDR2 is SFDVKD in the germline V gene. The CDR3 loop is CATTTDQETQYF. The DNA of the CDR3 is TGTGCCACCACTACAGATCAAGAGACCCAGTACTTC.

This clone was observed a single time. The rearrangement uses TRBV30 and TRBJ2-7; TRBD1 matches 9 bases. The CDR3 has 12 amino acids. The V and J ends lost 8 bases and 5 bases, in that order; junction bases with no gene match: 7. The germline CDR1 and CDR2 sequences are GTSNPN and SVGIG (reference sequence). This chain's CDR3 is CAVTGGVDEQYF. The CDR3 coding sequence is TGTGCCGTAACAGGGGGCGTCGACGAGCAGTACTTC.